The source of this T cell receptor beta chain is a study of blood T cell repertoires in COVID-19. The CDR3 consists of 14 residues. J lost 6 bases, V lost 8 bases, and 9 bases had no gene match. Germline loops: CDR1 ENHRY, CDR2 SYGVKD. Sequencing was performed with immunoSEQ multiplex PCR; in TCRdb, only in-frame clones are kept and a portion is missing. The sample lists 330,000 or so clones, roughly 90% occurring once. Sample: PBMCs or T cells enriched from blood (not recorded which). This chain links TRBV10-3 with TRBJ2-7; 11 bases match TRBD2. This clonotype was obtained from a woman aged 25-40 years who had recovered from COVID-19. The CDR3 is CAIGLTSGKGEQYF. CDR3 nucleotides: TGTGCCATCGGCCTGACTAGCGGGAAGGGCGAGCAGTACTTC.